The present TCR beta chain was sequenced within a study of cytomegalovirus exposure and HLA in healthy donors. Broader study findings: Indistinguishable V segments such as TRBV6-2 and TRBV6-3 were excluded.

Points on this clone: As yet, its antigen is unknown.

V was clipped by 4 bases and J by 5 bases, with 15 bases between them. Germline values: CDR1 SGHRS, CDR2 YFSETQ. The CDR3 consists of 15 residues. This PCR relied on a set of 60 Vbeta primers and 13 Jbeta primers. Sequencing used immunoSEQ multiplex PCR; TCRdb keeps in-frame clones, though not all of them. This sample has roughly 92,000 clones, with 81% found just once. The rearrangement joins TRBV5-1 to TRBJ2-2; D may be TRBD2 (6 bases). The TCR sequence derives from a woman in her 70s in good health and CMV-seropositive. Sequencing input: PBMCs. The CDR3 coding sequence is TGCGCCAGCAGCACGGCTAGCGTCTTAACCGGGGAGCTGTTTTTT. This gives the protein CASSTASVLTGELFF. Complete variable domain (other parts from reference TRBV5-1 and TRBJ2-2): KAGVTQTPRYLIKTRGQQVTLSCSPISGHRSVSWYQQTPGQGLQFLFEYFSETQRNKGNFPGRFSGRQFSNSRSEMNVSTLELGDSALYLCASSTASVLTGELFFGEGSRLTVL.